This T cell receptor beta chain was sequenced during a study of CD8+ T cells in alopecia areata. General study findings and limits: Tofacitinib produced a significant decrease in scalp clonality and in expanded CD8+ clones among the top 100.

This clone was seen only once. Its antigen is unknown. CDR3 length: 15 residues. From germline, CDR1 is LGHNA and CDR2 YSLEER. The germline V and J ends were trimmed by 3 bases and 7 bases, with 15 bases remaining between them. The treatment here: oral pan-JAK inhibitor, 5-10 mg twice daily. RNA extraction was followed by reverse transcription into cDNA, which acted as the sequencing template. Only in-frame clones appear in the TCRdb table, and some are missing; sequencing was by immunoSEQ multiplex PCR. In the table there are 95,000 to 100,000 clones, about 64% of which are singletons. The chain uses TRBV4-3 and TRBJ2-2; perhaps D is TRBD1 or TRBD2 (5 bases each). The source of this sequence is a human donor with alopecia areata. Source: CD8+ T cells sorted from blood, taken at week 4, from a patient treated with tofacitinib. The DNA of the CDR3 is TGCGCCAGCAGCCAGGACTCCCAGGGTAGCGGGGAGCTGTTTTTT. Amino acid sequence: CASSQDSQGSGELFF.